Presented here are 12 T cell receptor beta chains from one specimen sequenced in a study of metastatic and nonmetastatic thyroid tumors. TCRdb used MiXCR to call clones anew from the PCR reads. The table records around 20,000 clones, under 30% of them present only once. Until they underwent thyroid surgery, no patient had received any treatment. The sample was blood. The receptors were gathered from a male donor with papillary thyroid cancer or a benign thyroid nodule (not recorded which). Some clones in this sample may be carry-over from other donors' samples.

V is TRBV4-2 and J is TRBJ2-3; D assignment may be TRBD1 or TRBD2 (6 bases each). Trimming left V 5 bases short and J 8 bases short, with 26 bases between. The length of the CDR3 is 17 residues. Germline assignment: CDR1 LGHNA and CDR2 YNFKEQ. In DNA, the CDR3 is TGTGCCAGCAGCAATGACCCATCTAGCGTCAAGGGGGGTACGCAGTATTTT. This encodes CASSNDPSSVKGGTQYF.

The gene calls are TRBV27 and TRBJ2-7, with D unresolved. Germline V lookup: CDR1 MNHEY, CDR2 SMNVEV (reference sequence). The CDR3 length is 14 residues. V dropped 3 bases and J dropped 4 bases, with 13 bases sitting between them. The CDR3 reads CASSFLSHGYEQYF. CDR3 DNA: TGTGCCAGCAGTTTCCTATCTCATGGGTACGAGCAGTACTTC.

The chain couples TRBV5-1 to TRBJ1-2, with D possibly matching TRBD1 (5 bases). Germline loops: CDR1 SGHRS, CDR2 YFSETQ. Trimming took off 4 bases at V and 12 bases at J, with 19 bases between the two ends. The CDR3 length is 13 residues. CDR3 DNA sequence: TGCGCCAGCAGCCCATCGACCGGGGCTCCTAACACCTTC. Its translation is CASSPSTGAPNTF.

Ten or more counts support this clone. The chain joins TRBV6-2 or TRBV6-3 to TRBJ2-4, with 10 nucleotides matching TRBD2. V gave up 6 bases and J gave up 8 bases; unmatched junction bases: 19. Germline loops: CDR1 MNHEY, CDR2 SVGEGT. CDR3 length: 18 amino acids. The CDR3 DNA sequence: TGTGCCAGCAGCACCCCGGGGGGAGCGGGAGGGCAGCCGGACATTCAGTACTTC. Protein product: CASSTPGGAGGQPDIQYF.

This clone was counted at least ten times. The V gene is TRBV28, the J gene TRBJ1-2, with D unresolved. The CDR3 runs to 15 residues. Germline loops: CDR1 MDHEN, CDR2 SYDVKM. V shed 2 bases and J shed 1 base, with 11 bases lying between them. As DNA, the CDR3 is TGTGCCAGCAGTTTACCCCCGGACGGTAACTATGGCTACACCTTC. Protein product: CASSLPPDGNYGYTF.

This clone was observed a handful of times. The gene calls are TRBV6-6 and TRBJ1-1, with a possible D match to TRBD1 (5 bases). This CDR3 has 14 residues. Deletions cut 2 bases from V and 1 base from J, with 8 bases between. Germline CDR1 MNHNY, CDR2 SVGAGI (reference sequence). CDR3 in amino acids: CASSYRDRNTEAFF. The CDR3 DNA follows: TGTGCCAGCAGTTACAGAGACAGGAACACTGAAGCTTTCTTT.

The chain combines TRBV6-5 with TRBJ2-2, with D uncertain. The germline gives CDR1 MNHEY, CDR2 SVGAGI. Trimming took off 2 bases at V and 1 base at J, with 8 bases between the two ends. The CDR3 has 15 residues. As DNA, the CDR3 is TGTGCCAGCAGTTACGAAGTAGGGAACACCGGGGAGCTGTTTTTT. Its protein is CASSYEVGNTGELFF.

This clone was seen a few times. A much more abundant neighbour one base away suggests this may be a read error. The rearrangement joins TRBV12-3 or TRBV12-4 to TRBJ2-7; no definite D call. The CDR3 contains 14 residues. The chain's CDR3 is CASSLLESPYEKYF. The CDR3 bases are TGTGCCAGCAGCCTCCTCGAAAGCCCCTACGAGAAGTACTTC.

This clone was detected only a few times. The germline gene is not matched at one end of the junction; a read error may be the cause. The genes are TRBV6-5 and TRBJ2-7, with D tentatively TRBD2 (6 bases). The germline CDR1 and CDR2 sequences are MNHEY and SVGAGI. This CDR3 comprises 13 residues. The chain's CDR3 is CASSYQGLYEHYF. In nucleotides, the CDR3 is TGTGCCAGCAGTTACCAGGGACTTTACGAGCATTACTTC.

This clone showed up many times. The chain combines TRBV27 with TRBJ2-3; D is perhaps TRBD2 (5 bases). Per germline, CDR1 MNHEY and CDR2 SMNVEV (reference sequence). V lost 6 bases and J lost 7, with 17 bases in between. The CDR3 is made up of 14 amino acids. CDR3 DNA: TGTGCCAGCAGCACAGCGGAGGCCCTTAATACGCAGTATTTT. This translates into CASSTAEALNTQYF.

The J gene is TRBJ2-7, the V gene TRBV20-1, with a possible D match to TRBD1 (5 bases). The germline V gene has CDR1 DFQATT and CDR2 SNEGSKA (reference sequence). CDR3 length equals 11 residues. The CDR3 spells CSAETAYEQYF. The CDR3, as DNA: TGCAGCGCCGAGACAGCCTACGAGCAGTACTTC.

This clone was seen a few times. V is TRBV10-3 and J is TRBJ2-7; D is possibly TRBD1 or TRBD2 (8 bases each). CDR3 size: 17 residues. Germline V gene lookup returns CDR1 ENHRY and CDR2 SYGVKD. The V and J ends lost 8 bases and 5 bases respectively, with 28 bases between them. The CDR3 protein is CAIGKAGGGGLWNEQYF. The DNA of the CDR3 is TGTGCCATCGGTAAGGCAGGGGGCGGGGGGCTTTGGAACGAGCAGTACTTC.